This is a list of T cell receptor beta chains from one sample in a study of response to subunit inactivated influenza vaccine. TCRdb re-called the RT-PCR reads with MiXCR, one entry per CDR3 protein. Seen here are more than 450,000 distinct CDR3 sequences, about 11% observed once, and the top ten hold approximately 11%. Another study also made use of these data, one on T cells expressing NK-cell markers.

Specimen: PBMCs from blood, collected on the day of vaccination. These receptors came from a man between 45 and 60 years old who received an inactivated influenza vaccine. Each CDR3 is given with its conserved first and last residue. Each record gives: D gene, J gene, V gene, CDR3 length, clone size, CDR3 DNA, CDR3 protein. A D gene is named only where the DNA matches it firmly. Clone size is not always given. Where it is, it says once, few, many or a class for expanded clones.

>TRBD2|TRBJ2-3|TRBV6-1|17|few
TGTGCCAGCAGCTCATCCGGCGGGAGAGGATCCACAGATACGCAGTATTTT
CASSSSGGRGSTDTQYF
>.|TRBJ1-3|TRBV4-2|16|.
TGTGCCAGCAGCCAGCTCATAAAGGGTATTGGAAACACCATATATTTT
CASSQLIKGIGNTIYF
>TRBD2|TRBJ2-1|TRBV5-1|15|.
TGCGCCAGCAGCCCGGCAGGGACTAGCTTTCATGAGCAGTTCTTC
CASSPAGTSFHEQFF
>TRBD1|TRBJ1-2|TRBV5-1|13|few
TGCGCCAGCAGCCGTATGGACAGGACTGGCTACACCTTC
CASSRMDRTGYTF
>TRBD2|TRBJ2-1|TRBV28|15|few
TGTGCCAGCCTAAGGCGGGAGGGGTCCTACAATGAGCAGTTCTTC
CASLRREGSYNEQFF
>.|TRBJ2-7|TRBV2|15|.
TGTGCCAGCAGTGAAGCGTACGGGCGAACCTACGAGCAGTACTTC
CASSEAYGRTYEQYF
>.|TRBJ2-4|TRBV7-2|14|few
TGTGCCAGCAGCACAGGGACTTCTTCGAACATTCAGTACTTC
CASSTGTSSNIQYF
>TRBD1|TRBJ1-6|TRBV7-2|16|.
TGTGCCAGCAGCTTAGACGGACAGGTCGGCAATTCACCCCTCCACTTT
CASSLDGQVGNSPLHF
>.|TRBJ1-2|TRBV15|14|few
TGTGCCACCAGCAGAGGGGGCGGTAACTATGGCTACACCTTC
CATSRGGGNYGYTF
>TRBD1|TRBJ2-7|TRBV20-1|15|.
TGCAGTGCTAGAGATCAATCCAGGGGGTTCAACGAGCAGTACTTC
CSARDQSRGFNEQYF
>.|TRBJ2-2|TRBV7-8|15|.
TGTGCCAGCCAGCTCTCGGTTAAGAACACCGGGGAGCTGTTTTTT
CASQLSVKNTGELFF
>TRBD2|TRBJ2-1|TRBV28|14|many
TGTGCCAGCAACCTAGCGGAGTCCTACAATGAGCAGTTCTTC
CASNLAESYNEQFF
>.|TRBJ2-4|TRBV29-1|16|few
TGCAGCGTCATACTCTGGGGGAGAGGTGCGGAAAACATTCAGTACTTC
CSVILWGRGAENIQYF
>.|TRBJ1-1|TRBV12-3/TRBV12-4|14|few
TGTGCCAGCAGCAGGAACCCCAGGGACACTGAAGCTTTCTTT
CASSRNPRDTEAFF
>TRBD1|TRBJ1-2|TRBV5-1|15|.
TGCGCCAGCAGCTTGGATCCAGGGGGTCTATATGGCTACACCTTC
CASSLDPGGLYGYTF
>.|TRBJ2-2|TRBV14|14|.
TGTGCCAGCACCCCCGGGGGGAACACCGGGGAGCTGTTTTTT
CASTPGGNTGELFF
>TRBD2|TRBJ2-1|TRBV12-3/TRBV12-4|16|many
TGTGCCAGCAGCCCTAGCGGGAGGGGCTCCTACAATGAGCAGTTCTTC
CASSPSGRGSYNEQFF
>TRBD1|TRBJ2-7|TRBV7-2|15|few
TGTGCCAGCAGCTTAGCCAGGGGGATATCCTACGAGCAGTACTTC
CASSLARGISYEQYF
>.|TRBJ2-1|TRBV12-3/TRBV12-4|14|few
TGTGCCAGCAGCTATCGGGCGGGGTACAATGAGCAGTTCTTC
CASSYRAGYNEQFF
>.|TRBJ2-1|TRBV12-3/TRBV12-4|16|many
TGTGCCAGCAGTTTGGGTTCCGGCGCAGTTGGCAATGAGCAGTTCTTC
CASSLGSGAVGNEQFF
>.|TRBJ2-5|TRBV6-2/TRBV6-3|15|few
TGTGCCAGCAGAAACGACAGGAACTGGCAAGAGACCCAGTACTTC
CASRNDRNWQETQYF
>.|TRBJ2-5|TRBV19|14|once
TGTGCCAGTAGTATAGTCGGACTCCAAGAGACCCAGTACTTC
CASSIVGLQETQYF
>TRBD1|TRBJ2-1|TRBV27|15|few
TGTGCCAGCAGTTTCCAGGGGGTGGGATACAATGAGCAGTTCTTC
CASSFQGVGYNEQFF
>.|TRBJ2-2|TRBV28|14|few
TGTGCCAGCAGTTCCGCGAGGTCCACCGGGGAGCTGTTTTTT
CASSSARSTGELFF
>TRBD2|TRBJ2-1|TRBV20-1|13|few
TGCAGTGCCACCCGGGGAGGGAACATGGTGCAGTTCTTC
CSATRGGNMVQFF
>.|TRBJ2-6|TRBV18|15|.
TGTGCCAGCTCACCACGACATCCTGGGGCCAACGTCCTGACTTTC
CASSPRHPGANVLTF
>.|TRBJ1-1|TRBV20-1|14|.
TGCAGTGCTAAGGTCGGCGCCTCGAGAACTGAAGCTTTCTTT
CSAKVGASRTEAFF
>TRBD2|TRBJ2-2|TRBV5-1|18|.
TGCGCCAGCAGCCCCGGACTAGCGGGGGTCGAAAACACCGGGGAGCTGTTTTTT
CASSPGLAGVENTGELFF
>TRBD2|TRBJ2-1|TRBV15|15|few
TGTGCCACCAGCAGAGCGGGGGAGGGTTACAATGAGCAGTTCTTC
CATSRAGEGYNEQFF
>TRBD2|TRBJ2-2|TRBV4-1|16|few
TGCGCCAGCAGCCAAGATGTGGCTAGCGGGGCCGGGGAGCTGTTTTTT
CASSQDVASGAGELFF
>TRBD1|TRBJ2-1|TRBV7-9|14|few
TGTGCCAGCAGCATACAGGGGGCGATTAATGAGCAGTTCTTC
CASSIQGAINEQFF
>.|TRBJ2-7|TRBV5-1|12|.
TGCGTCAGCAGCTTGGTAGGGCTCGAGCAGTACTTC
CVSSLVGLEQYF
>.|TRBJ2-1|TRBV9|17|.
TGTGCCAGCAGCGTCAACCGCCTGGGAAGGTTCTACAATGAGCAGTTCTTC
CASSVNRLGRFYNEQFF
>.|TRBJ2-7|TRBV5-1|13|many
TGCGCCAGCAGATTCGAGGATCCCTACGAGCAGTACTTC
CASRFEDPYEQYF
>TRBD2|TRBJ2-1|TRBV4-2|16|.
TGTGCCAGCAGCCCAAGGCATGGGACTAGCATGGATGAGCAGTTCTTC
CASSPRHGTSMDEQFF
>.|TRBJ2-1|TRBV6-5|14|many
TGTGCCAGCAGTTTTAGAAGCTCCTACAATGAGCAGTTCTTC
CASSFRSSYNEQFF
>.|TRBJ2-7|TRBV29-1|13|few
TGCAGCGTTGAAGAGGGACACCTCTACGAGCAGTACTTC
CSVEEGHLYEQYF
>TRBD1|TRBJ2-7|TRBV2|13|few
TGTGCCACCCTAGGACAGGGGGCCGGCGAGCAGTACTTC
CATLGQGAGEQYF
>.|TRBJ1-2|TRBV4-3|14|few
TGCGCCAGCAGCCAAGAGGTAGACGTCTATGCCTACACCTTC
CASSQEVDVYAYTF
>.|TRBJ2-1|TRBV3-1|15|.
TGTGCCAGCAGCCAAGATAAGGGAACTTACAATGAGCAGTTCTTC
CASSQDKGTYNEQFF
>TRBD2|TRBJ2-1|TRBV27|16|.
TGTGCCAGCAGTCCCTCGGGGGGCGGGGGGTACAATGAGCAGTTCTTC
CASSPSGGGGYNEQFF
>.|TRBJ1-1|TRBV28|11|.
TGTGCCAGCAGTCTGAGGGCTGAAGCTTTCTTT
CASSLRAEAFF
>TRBD2|TRBJ2-5|TRBV24-1|19|many
TGTGCCACCAGTGATTCTACCGGGACTAGCGGGAGTATGATGGAGACCCAGTACTTC
CATSDSTGTSGSMMETQYF
>TRBD1|TRBJ1-1|TRBV12-3/TRBV12-4|12|few
TGTGCCACCGGGACAGGGGGAATCAAAGCTTTCTTT
CATGTGGIKAFF
>.|TRBJ2-1|TRBV5-5|14|few
TGTGCCAGCAGCTTTCTACTAGGTTTCAATGAGCAGTTCTTC
CASSFLLGFNEQFF
>TRBD2|TRBJ2-7|TRBV29-1|14|many
TGCAGCGTTGGCGGACTAGCGGGGGGCTACGAGCAGTACTTC
CSVGGLAGGYEQYF
>.|TRBJ2-1|TRBV15|13|few
TGTGCCACCAGCCCCCATCAAGGAGCTGAGCAGTTCTTC
CATSPHQGAEQFF
>.|TRBJ2-5|TRBV15|13|few
TGTGCCACCAGCCAGAACAGCCAAGAGACCCAGTACTTC
CATSQNSQETQYF
>.|TRBJ2-3|TRBV15|15|.
TGTGCCACCAGCAGAGATTATCGGGGCACAGATACGCAGTATTTT
CATSRDYRGTDTQYF
>.|TRBJ2-1|TRBV5-1|20|.
TGCGCCAGCAGCTTGGAGGGTGGGACAACAAGTATCGGGTCCTACAATGAGCAGTTCTTC
CASSLEGGTTSIGSYNEQFF
>.|TRBJ2-7|TRBV7-2|13|many
TGTGCCAGCAGCTTTCCGGACAGCTACGAGCAGTACTTC
CASSFPDSYEQYF
>.|TRBJ2-2|TRBV5-1|16|few
TGCGCCAGCAGCTCGGGTCCAGGCATAGGGTACGGGGAGCTGTTTTTT
CASSSGPGIGYGELFF